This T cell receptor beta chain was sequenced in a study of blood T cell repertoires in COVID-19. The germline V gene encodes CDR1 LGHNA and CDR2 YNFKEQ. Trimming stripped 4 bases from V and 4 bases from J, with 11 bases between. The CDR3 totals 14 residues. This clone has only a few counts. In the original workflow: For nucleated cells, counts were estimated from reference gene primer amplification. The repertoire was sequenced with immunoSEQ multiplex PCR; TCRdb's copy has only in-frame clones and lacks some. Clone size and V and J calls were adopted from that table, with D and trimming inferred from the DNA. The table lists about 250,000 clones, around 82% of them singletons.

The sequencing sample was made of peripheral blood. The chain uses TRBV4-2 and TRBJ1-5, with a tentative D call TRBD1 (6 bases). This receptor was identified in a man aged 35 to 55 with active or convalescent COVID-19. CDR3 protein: CASSLRQENQPQHF. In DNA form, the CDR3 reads TGTGCCAGCAGCCTGAGACAGGAAAATCAGCCCCAGCATTTT.